Following are 21 T cell receptor beta chains from one sample sequenced in a study of T cell clonality in common variable immunodeficiency. Produced via immunoSEQ multiplex PCR; TCRdb's table is partial and in-frame only. This set yields approximately 75,000 clones and no singletons; the top ten hold approximately 0.8%. The specimen was peripheral blood mononuclear cells. These receptors were taken from a person aged 18 to 75 in good health.

This clone occurred a few times. A junction end diverges from the germline sequence, so it may reflect a read error. The read comes to an end 3 residues before the CDR3 does, leaving the germline J gene to fill in the end. The chain couples TRBV7-9 to TRBJ1-5, with a possible D match to TRBD1 (5 bases). Looked up from germline, CDR1 is SEHNR and CDR2 is FQNEAQ (reference sequence). The CDR3 spans 13 residues. CDR3: CSSSPRREQPQHF. The DNA read from the CDR3 is TGTTCCAGCAGCCCTCGCAGGGAACAGCCC.

This clone appeared many times. The DNA ends 3 residues before the CDR3 does, and the rest of the CDR3 is filled in from the germline J gene. The V and J genes are TRBV19 and TRBJ1-6; 7 bases fit TRBD1. Germline V gene lookup returns CDR1 LNHDA and CDR2 SQIVND (reference sequence). The ends lost 5 bases at V and 0 bases at J; junction bases unmatched: 1. CDR3 length: 15 residues. CDR3 residues: CASSGTASYNSPLHF. The DNA read from the CDR3 is TGTGCCAGTAGTGGGACAGCCTCCTATAATTCACCC.

This clone was observed at least ten times. The read ends 3 residues before the CDR3 terminus; that terminus is restored from the germline J gene. The V gene is TRBV6-2 or TRBV6-3, the J gene TRBJ1-6; TRBD1 aligns across 8 bases. The V and J ends lost 3 bases and 5 bases, in that order; junction bases with no gene match: 3. The germline V gene encodes CDR1 MNHEY and CDR2 SVGEGT. The CDR3 extends over 15 amino acids. The CDR3 sequence is CASSYRTGNNSPLHF. The part of the CDR3 DNA that was read is TGTGCCAGCAGTTATCGGACAGGGAATAATTCACCC.

The sample holds many counts of this clone. From the germline J gene comes the end of the CDR3, since the read stops 3 residues before it. This chain uses TRBV11-2 with TRBJ2-1; 9 bases align to TRBD2. J gave up 3 bases and V 5 bases, and 5 bases lay outside the gene matches. This CDR3 has 15 residues. Germline V lookup: CDR1 SGHAT, CDR2 FQNNGV. Incomplete CDR3 DNA: TGTGCCAGCAGCCCAGCGGGAGGCCTCTACAATGAG. It yields the protein CASSPAGGLYNE. From start to end, the CDR3 is CASSPAGGLYNEQFF.

This clone appeared many times. The DNA ends 3 residues before the CDR3 does, and the rest of the CDR3 is filled in from the germline J gene. The gene calls are TRBV3-1 (or the pseudogene TRBV3-2) and TRBJ2-5; D may be TRBD1 (6 bases). The length of the CDR3 is 13 residues. Germline lookup yields CDR1 LGHDT and CDR2 YNNKEL (reference sequence). Trimming removed 4 bases at V and 5 bases at J, with 11 bases between. Incomplete CDR3 DNA: TGTGCCAGCAGCCCCTTGGGGGCGGAGACC. Encoded protein: CASSPLGAET. In full, the CDR3 is CASSPLGAETQYF.

This clone showed up many times. The read stops 3 residues short of the end of the CDR3; the missing end is completed from the germline J gene. The gene calls are TRBV10-1 and TRBJ2-1, with no clear D. V lost 3 bases to trimming and J lost 5 bases, with 23 bases between them. The CDR3 has 18 residues. From germline, CDR1 is WNHNN and CDR2 SYGVQD (reference sequence). The part of the CDR3 DNA that was read is TGCGCCAGCAGTGACAACGGTAGGGTACAGCTAAAGGACAATGAG. It is translated as CASSDNGRVQLKDNE. The CDR3 as a whole reads CASSDNGRVQLKDNEQFF.

This clone was counted ten times or more. The read ends 3 residues early relative to the CDR3; the germline J gene fills the gap. The chain combines TRBV7-9 with TRBJ1-1, with unresolved D. Trimming took off 2 bases at V and 1 base at J, with 5 bases between the two ends. CDR3 length equals 13 residues. The germline CDR1 and CDR2 sequences are SEHNR and FQNEAQ (reference sequence). This CDR3 reads CASSLTGNTEAFF. The sequenced CDR3 bases are TGTGCCAGCAGCTTAACGGGGAACACTGAA. Using reference TRBV7-9 and TRBJ1-1 for the parts outside the CDR3, the full variable domain is DTGVSQNPRHKITKRGQNVTFRCDPISEHNRLYWYRQTLGQGPEFLTYFQNEAQLEKSRLLSDRFSAERPKGSFSTLEIQRTEQGDSAMYLCASSLTGNTEAFFGQGTRLTVV.

In its sample, this clone was seen many times. The read ends 3 residues shy of where the CDR3 ends; the end is completed using the germline J gene. V is TRBV6-2 or TRBV6-3 and J is TRBJ1-6, with 7 bases fitting TRBD1. Germline-derived CDR1 and CDR2 are MNHEY and SVGEGT. The CDR3 totals 14 residues. After removal of 8 bases from V and 6 bases from J, the junction contained 7 bases not matched to a gene. The CDR3 loop is CASGDSALNSPLHF. The CDR3 bases that were read are TGTGCCAGCGGGGACAGCGCACTTAATTCACCC.

This clone was picked up many times. The read halts 3 residues ahead of the CDR3 end, with the missing end drawn from the germline J gene. V and J are TRBV19 and TRBJ2-4; TRBD1 matches at 11 bases. Unmatched junction bases numbered 6, after V lost 4 bases and J lost 7 bases. Germline CDR1 LNHDA, CDR2 SQIVND (reference sequence). The CDR3 is 15 residues long. The chain's CDR3 is CASSNTGTGGNIQYF. CDR3 DNA (partial): TGTGCCAGTAGTAACACCGGGACAGGGGGGAACATT.

Many counts were recorded for this clone. Sequencing ends 3 residues short of the CDR3 end; the germline J gene provides the rest. The chain has TRBV5-4 and TRBJ1-2; the match to TRBD1 covers 9 bases. CDR3 size: 15 residues. Germline V gene data show CDR1 as SGHNT and CDR2 as YYREEE (reference sequence). The CDR3 DNA, read in part, is TGTGCCAGCAGCGTGGGGGACAGGGAAACTCGGGGC. As protein: CASSVGDRETRG. The CDR3 as a whole reads CASSVGDRETRGYTF.

This clone has a count of ten or more. The read terminates 3 residues before the CDR3 end, so the remaining end is supplied by the germline J gene. This rearrangement joins TRBV19 to TRBJ2-2; 9 nucleotides align to TRBD1. V gave up 4 bases and J gave up 6 bases; unmatched junction bases: 6. CDR1 and CDR2 from the germline V gene are LNHDA and SQIVND (reference sequence). The CDR3 is 15 residues long. CDR3 DNA (partial): TGTGCCAGTAGTACCGGGACAGGGTTTGCCGGGGAG. Translation: CASSTGTGFAGE. Given in full, the CDR3 is CASSTGTGFAGELFF.

This clone was recorded many times. The CDR3 is cut off 3 residues early in the read; its end comes from the germline J gene. This chain links TRBV20-1 with TRBJ1-2; D unresolved. This CDR3 has 14 amino acids. CDR1 is DFQATT, CDR2 SNEGSKA, per germline (reference sequence). The V gene lost 0 bases and the J gene lost 2 bases, with 10 bases spanning the gap. Incomplete CDR3 DNA: TGCAGTGCTAGAGATCAGGTCAGGAACTATGGC. Its protein product is CSARDQVRNYG. The CDR3 reads in full as CSARDQVRNYGYTF.

This clone was observed at least ten times. The CDR3 end lies 3 residues beyond the end of the read and is filled in from the germline J gene. This chain uses TRBV7-8 with TRBJ2-7; possible D gene TRBD2, 6 bases. Germline V gene lookup returns CDR1 SGHVS and CDR2 FQNEAQ. The CDR3 totals 12 residues. Trimming cost V 6 bases and J 0 bases, with 6 bases left between them. CDR3 in amino acids: CASRRDSYEQYF. The sequenced CDR3 bases are TGTGCCAGCAGGCGGGACTCCTACGAG. The full variable domain, with the rest looked up from reference TRBV7-8 and TRBJ2-7, is GAGVSQSPRYKVAKRGQDVALRCDPISGHVSLFWYQQALGQGPEFLTYFQNEAQLDKSGLPSDRFFAERPEGSVSTLKIQRTQQEDSAVYLCASRRDSYEQYFGPGTRLTVT.

Many counts were recorded for this clone. The read terminates 3 residues before the CDR3 end, so the remaining end is supplied by the germline J gene. The chain is built from TRBV7-2 and TRBJ1-2; 10 nucleotides agree with TRBD1. Per the germline V gene, CDR1 is SGHTA and CDR2 is FQGNSA. The CDR3 runs 15 residues. The ends lost 5 bases at V and 5 bases at J; junction bases unmatched: 8. CDR3 DNA (partial): TGTGCCAGCAGCCGCGCGCGGGACAGGGGTTATGGC. Protein: CASSRARDRGYG. From start to end, the CDR3 is CASSRARDRGYGYTF.

This clone came up many times. The CDR3 end lies 3 residues beyond the end of the read and is filled in from the germline J gene. The chain has TRBV7-2 and TRBJ2-2; TRBD2 aligns across 10 bases. The germline V gene encodes CDR1 SGHTA and CDR2 FQGNSA. V lost 4 bases, J lost 2 bases, and 1 base stayed unmatched. This CDR3 comprises 15 residues. The CDR3 sequence is CASSSSGGNTGELFF. Partial CDR3 DNA: TGTGCCAGCAGCTCTAGCGGGGGTAACACCGGGGAG.

The sample holds many counts of this clone. The read finishes 3 residues shy of the CDR3 end, and the germline J gene is used to complete it. This chain connects TRBV18 to TRBJ2-4; possibly TRBD1 for D (5 bases). V gave up 4 bases and J gave up 0 bases, with 10 bases separating them. From germline, CDR1 is KGHSH and CDR2 LQKENI. The CDR3 sequence is 15 residues long. The CDR3: CASSQTDPAKNIQYF. Partial CDR3 DNA: TGTGCCAGCTCACAGACAGACCCAGCCAAAAACATT.

This clone was observed many times. The CDR3 region is CASTQRGLTEKLFF. The DNA read from the CDR3 is TGTGCCAGCACTCAGCGGGGTTTGACGGAAAAA. V and J are TRBV7-2 and TRBJ1-4, with no clear D. The read falls 3 residues short of the CDR3 end, and the missing part is taken from the germline J gene. Between the trimmed V and J ends, which lost 7 bases and 8 bases, there was a span of 17 bases. CDR1 is SGHTA, CDR2 FQGNSA, per germline. CDR3 size: 14 residues.

In its sample, this clone was seen many times. The read finishes 3 residues shy of the CDR3 end, and the germline J gene is used to complete it. The chain combines TRBV7-2 with TRBJ1-3, with D uncertain. Germline-derived CDR1 and CDR2 are SGHTA and FQGNSA. Between the trimmed V and J ends, which lost 0 bases and 4 bases, there was a span of 7 bases. This CDR3 comprises 14 residues. The covered CDR3 bases are TGTGCCAGCAGCTTAGCCGTCAGAGGAAACACC. Amino acid sequence: CASSLAVRGNT. The complete CDR3 sequence is CASSLAVRGNTIYF.

This clone has ten or more counts. The sequenced part of the CDR3 DNA is TGCGCCAGCGCCCCGGACAGCCAAGAGACC. Its protein product is CASAPDSQET. The entire CDR3 is CASAPDSQETQYF. The V gene is TRBV10-1, the J gene TRBJ2-5, with D maybe TRBD1 (6 bases). The read terminates 3 residues before the CDR3 end, so the remaining end is supplied by the germline J gene. Deletions cut 8 bases from V and 1 base from J, with 11 bases between. The CDR3 is 13 residues long. Looked up from germline, CDR1 is WNHNN and CDR2 is SYGVQD (reference sequence).

As concerns this clone: The CDR3 end lies 3 residues beyond the end of the read and is filled in from the germline J gene. The V call is TRBV7-2, the J call TRBJ2-7; no clear D gene. V was shortened by 5 bases and J by 6 bases, with 14 bases between the two germline ends. This CDR3 spans 13 amino acids. Germline CDR1 is SGHTA and CDR2 is FQGNSA. Partial CDR3 DNA: TGTGCCAGCAGCCCCCCTCTCGCGTGCGAG. Its protein product is CASSPPLACE. The CDR3 in full is CASSPPLACEQYF.

A note on this clone: The read falls 3 residues short of the CDR3 end, and the missing part is taken from the germline J gene. This sequence joins TRBV5-4 and TRBJ2-1; 10 bases align to TRBD2. V lost 4 bases and J lost 8; bases outside the gene matches: 9. Looked up from germline, CDR1 is SGHNT and CDR2 is YYREEE (reference sequence). The CDR3 is 15 residues long. The chain's CDR3 is CASSLSSGSFHEQFF. The DNA read from the CDR3 is TGTGCCAGCAGCCTTTCTAGCGGGAGTTTCCATGAG. The full variable domain, rest sourced from reference TRBV5-4 and TRBJ2-1, is ETGVTQSPTHLIKTRGQQVTLRCSSQSGHNTVSWYQQALGQGPQFIFQYYREEENGRGNFPPRFSGLQFPNYSSELNVNALELDDSALYLCASSLSSGSFHEQFFGPGTRLTVL.